The clone carrying this T cell receptor beta chain was seen only a few times. Its antigen is not identified. This sample was taken from a study of T cells in Graves' hyperthyroidism and ophthalmopathy. Points from the study as a whole: A median about 6.5 months before onset, the model predicted ophthalmopathy.

Germline V CDR1 and CDR2: LNHDA, SQIVND (reference sequence). The germline V and J ends were trimmed by 4 bases and 8 bases, with 9 bases remaining between them. The CDR3 spans 12 residues. The source material, RNA transcripts, was used to amplify TCR beta CDR3 regions. HTBI primers were the set used in a first-round RT-PCR of the TCR CDR3. MiXCR was run by TCRdb on the multiplex PCR reads, yielding one entry per CDR3 protein. The table lists about 360,000 distinct CDR3 sequences, roughly 25% of them singletons. Sequenced input: blood. The origin of this receptor is a man over 45 with Graves' hyperthyroidism. The gene calls are TRBV19 and TRBJ2-1, with D possibly matching TRBD1 (6 bases). For the CDR3, the DNA is TGTGCCAGTAGTAACAGGGTTGATGAGCAGTTCTTC. Amino acids: CASSNRVDEQFF.